Below, 20 T cell receptor beta chains from the same sample are listed, as sequenced in a study of blood T cell repertoires in COVID-19. The repertoire was sequenced with immunoSEQ multiplex PCR; TCRdb's copy has only in-frame clones and lacks some. The profile shows 250,000 to 300,000 clones, roughly 80% of them singletons. The sample taken for sequencing was PBMCs or T cells enriched from blood (not recorded which). The receptors originated from a man between 35 and 55 years old who had been exposed to COVID-19.

The rearrangement links TRBV7-9 to TRBJ2-2; a weak D match, TRBD1 (5 bases). Trimming cost V 5 bases and J 5 bases, with 18 bases left between them. The CDR3 consists of 16 residues. Looked up from germline, CDR1 is SEHNR and CDR2 is FQNEAQ (reference sequence). The CDR3 here is CASSPPDRVGTGELFF. For the CDR3, the DNA is TGTGCCAGCAGCCCCCCCGACAGAGTAGGAACCGGGGAGCTGTTTTTT.

The chain joins TRBV30 to TRBJ2-4; the D gene is possibly TRBD2 (6 bases). CDR3 size: 16 residues. Looked up from germline, CDR1 is GTSNPN and CDR2 is SVGIG (reference sequence). Trimming removed 0 bases from V and 8 bases from J, with 20 bases in between. CDR3 bases: TGTGCCTGGAGTGTAGGGCTGCCGGGAGCCGGAGACATTCAGTACTTC. It encodes CAWSVGLPGAGDIQYF.

This clone has a single count. The chain joins TRBV29-1 to TRBJ1-4, with 7 nucleotides matching TRBD1. With V trimmed by 6 bases and J by 8 bases, 9 bases remained unmatched. Germline values: CDR1 SQVTM, CDR2 ANQGSEA. The CDR3 is 13 amino acids. The CDR3 sequence: CSVGQGVFEKLFF. DNA of the CDR3: TGCAGCGTGGGCCAGGGGGTCTTCGAAAAACTGTTTTTT. The variable domain in full, completed from reference TRBV29-1 and TRBJ1-4, reads SAVISQKPSRDICQRGTSLTIQCQVDSQVTMMFWYRQQPGQSLTLIATANQGSEATYESGFVIDKFPISRPNLTFSTLTVSNMSPEDSSIYLCSVGQGVFEKLFFGSGTQLSVL.

V gene TRBV2 combines with J gene TRBJ2-7; possibly TRBD1 for D (5 bases). This CDR3 comprises 11 residues. Germline V gives CDR1 SNHLY, CDR2 FYNNEI. V was shortened by 5 bases and J by 5 bases, with 7 bases between the two germline ends. In nucleotides, the CDR3 is TGTGCCAGCAGTTTAGGGGACGAGCAGTACTTC. This codes for CASSLGDEQYF.

Of note for this clone: At the DNA level, this CDR3 is encoded by other sequences in the same sample as well. V usage is TRBV7-6 and J usage is TRBJ2-1, with D perhaps matching TRBD1 (6 bases). Germline-derived CDR1 and CDR2 are SGHVS and FNYEAQ. The CDR3 contains 13 residues. Deletions cut 1 base from V and 5 bases from J, with 6 bases between. CDR3 nucleotides: TGTGCCAGCAGCTTAGGACAGGACAATGAGCAGTTCTTC. As protein: CASSLGQDNEQFF.

This sequence joins TRBV10-1 and TRBJ2-2; TRBD1 aligns across 7 bases. The CDR3 has 14 amino acids. Losses at the gene ends were 6 bases for V and 3 bases for J; bases not matched to a gene: 4. In germline, CDR1 is WNHNN, CDR2 SYGVQD (reference sequence). CDR3 in amino acids: CASRSGQDTGELFF. The CDR3 DNA follows: TGCGCCAGCAGATCTGGACAGGACACCGGGGAGCTGTTTTTT.

The rearrangement links TRBV7-9 to TRBJ2-7, with a weak D call TRBD1 (5 bases). V lost 3 bases, J lost 3 bases, and 15 bases lay in between. The germline gives CDR1 SEHNR, CDR2 FQNEAQ (reference sequence). CDR3 length equals 15 residues. This CDR3 reads CASSFTDKSGYEQYF. The CDR3, as DNA: TGTGCCAGCAGCTTTACGGACAAGAGTGGCTACGAGCAGTACTTC.

This chain connects TRBV30 to TRBJ1-1; D is uncertain. Trimming took off 1 base at V and 0 bases at J, with 12 bases between the two ends. The CDR3 is 15 residues long. Germline V lookup: CDR1 GTSNPN, CDR2 SVGIG (reference sequence). This CDR3 is CAWSGRGFLNTEAFF. In DNA, the CDR3 is TGTGCCTGGAGTGGGAGAGGGTTTTTGAACACTGAAGCTTTCTTT.

The rearrangement uses TRBV4-1 and TRBJ2-7; D is uncertain. Germline V lookup: CDR1 MGHRA, CDR2 YSYEKL. The CDR3 extends over 12 amino acids. V was clipped by 0 bases and J by 2 bases, with 2 bases between them. CDR3 in amino acids: CASSQDAYEQYF. The CDR3 nucleotides are TGCGCCAGCAGCCAAGACGCCTACGAGCAGTACTTC.

The chain is built from TRBV7-3 and TRBJ2-1, with D uncertain. Germline assignment: CDR1 SGHTA and CDR2 FQGTGA. The CDR3 is 15 residues long. V was clipped by 1 base and J by 6 bases, with 13 bases between them. CDR3 region: CASSLSGDFSNEQFF. In DNA form, the CDR3 reads TGTGCCAGCAGCTTAAGCGGAGACTTTTCCAATGAGCAGTTCTTC. Supplemented by reference TRBV7-3 and TRBJ2-1, the full variable domain reads GAGVSQTPSNKVTEKGKYVELRCDPISGHTALYWYRQSLGQGPEFLIYFQGTGAADDSGLPNDRFFAVRPEGSVSTLKIQRTERGDSAVYLCASSLSGDFSNEQFFGPGTRLTVL.

The chain joins TRBV3-1 (or the pseudogene TRBV3-2) to TRBJ2-5; D may be TRBD2 (5 bases). V lost 0 bases and J 6 bases, leaving 11 bases between the germline ends. In germline, CDR1 is LGHDT, CDR2 YNNKEL (reference sequence). This CDR3 is built from 14 residues. CDR3 region: CASSQEGGRKTQYF. The CDR3, as DNA: TGTGCCAGCAGCCAAGAAGGAGGTCGAAAGACCCAGTACTTC.

The chain combines TRBV7-9 with TRBJ2-4, with 7 bases fitting TRBD2. Germline V gene data show CDR1 as SEHNR and CDR2 as FQNEAQ (reference sequence). The CDR3 is made up of 15 amino acids. The trim removed 2 bases at V and 5 bases at J, leaving 6 bases unmatched. The CDR3 region has the DNA TGTGCCAGCAGCTTACTGCGGGGGATAGAAAACATTCAGTACTTC. Translating gives CASSLLRGIENIQYF. Filled out from reference TRBV7-9 and TRBJ2-4, the complete variable domain reads DTGVSQNPRHKITKRGQNVTFRCDPISEHNRLYWYRQTLGQGPEFLTYFQNEAQLEKSRLLSDRFSAERPKGSFSTLEIQRTEQGDSAMYLCASSLLRGIENIQYFGAGTRLSVL.

In its sample, this clone was seen a few times. The chain recombines TRBV5-1 with TRBJ2-7; D not certain. V was pared by 0 bases and J by 7 bases, with 14 bases between. CDR1 is SGHRS and CDR2 is YFSETQ in the germline V gene. The CDR3 runs to 14 residues. The CDR3 DNA sequence: TGCGCCAGCAGCTTGGCAATTCCCCCTAGAGAGCAGTACTTC. Amino acid sequence: CASSLAIPPREQYF.

This chain uses TRBV10-3 with TRBJ2-3, with 12 positions matching TRBD2. This CDR3 region has 15 residues. Germline-derived CDR1 and CDR2 are ENHRY and SYGVKD. V lost 6 bases and J lost 4; bases outside the gene matches: 5. The CDR3 coding sequence is TGTGCCATCAGGACTAGCGGGAGTTCCCCAGATACGCAGTATTTT. Amino acid sequence: CAIRTSGSSPDTQYF.

The CDR3 DNA reads TGTGCCAGCAGCGTAGAAGCGGGAGGTGGGGAGACCCAGTACTTC. It translates to CASSVEAGGGETQYF. This sequence joins TRBV9 and TRBJ2-5; 9 positions match TRBD2. With V trimmed by 0 bases and J by 5 bases, 5 bases remained unmatched. CDR3 length equals 15 residues. Germline CDR1 and CDR2: SGDLS and YYNGEE.

The chain employs TRBV6-5 and TRBJ2-5; D unresolved. The germline V gene has CDR1 MNHEY and CDR2 SVGAGI. CDR3 length: 12 residues. V was trimmed by 8 bases and J by 7 bases, leaving 14 bases between them. The CDR3 is CASGTASPTQYF. The CDR3 DNA is TGTGCCAGCGGAACTGCTAGTCCGACCCAGTACTTC.

The rearrangement uses TRBV10-2 and TRBJ1-6; a weak D match, TRBD1 (5 bases). V shed 2 bases and J shed 7 bases, with 6 bases lying between them. The germline gives CDR1 WSHSY, CDR2 SAAADI. The CDR3 is 13 residues long. CDR3 sequence: CASSEQGNSPLHF. In DNA, the CDR3 is TGCGCCAGCAGTGAGCAGGGCAATTCACCCCTCCACTTT.

V gene TRBV7-9 combines with J gene TRBJ2-5, with TRBD2 as a possible D gene (5 bases). Germline assignment: CDR1 SEHNR and CDR2 FQNEAQ (reference sequence). V shed 5 bases and J shed 7 bases, with 11 bases lying between them. The CDR3 sequence is 12 residues long. The CDR3 bases are TGTGCCAGCAGCATTTTTGGAGGGACCCAGTACTTC. This encodes CASSIFGGTQYF.

The V gene is TRBV6-4, the J gene TRBJ2-1; TRBD1 matches at 7 bases. The CDR3 loop spans 15 amino acids. From germline, CDR1 is MRHNA and CDR2 SNTAGT. The trim removed 2 bases at V and 7 bases at J, leaving 8 bases unmatched. CDR3 in DNA: TGTGCCAGCAGTGACGAGAGGGGGCGTTTGAATGAGCAGTTCTTC. This sequence encodes CASSDERGRLNEQFF.

The V call is TRBV10-3, the J call TRBJ2-1; 12 nucleotides line up with TRBD1. Germline CDR1 ENHRY, CDR2 SYGVKD. The CDR3 sequence is 18 residues long. Germline trimming cut 0 bases from V and 6 bases from J; bases unmatched to any gene: 9. The CDR3 coding sequence is TGTGCCATCAGTGAGTCCCAGATCCCGGGACAGGGGGCCAATGAGCAGTTCTTC. Translating gives CAISESQIPGQGANEQFF.